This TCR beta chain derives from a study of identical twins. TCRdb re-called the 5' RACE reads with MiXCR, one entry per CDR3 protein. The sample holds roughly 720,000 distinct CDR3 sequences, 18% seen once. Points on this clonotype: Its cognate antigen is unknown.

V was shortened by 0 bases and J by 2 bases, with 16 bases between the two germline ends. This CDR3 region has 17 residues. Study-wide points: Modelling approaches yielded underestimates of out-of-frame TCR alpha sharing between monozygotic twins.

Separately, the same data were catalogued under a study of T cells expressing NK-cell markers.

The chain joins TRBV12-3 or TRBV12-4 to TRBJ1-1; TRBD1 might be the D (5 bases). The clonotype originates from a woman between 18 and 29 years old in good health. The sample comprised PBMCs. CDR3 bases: TGTGCCAGCAGTTTAGCGAAAGGTGGGGCCTTCAACACTGAAGCTTTCTTT. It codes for CASSLAKGGAFNTEAFF.